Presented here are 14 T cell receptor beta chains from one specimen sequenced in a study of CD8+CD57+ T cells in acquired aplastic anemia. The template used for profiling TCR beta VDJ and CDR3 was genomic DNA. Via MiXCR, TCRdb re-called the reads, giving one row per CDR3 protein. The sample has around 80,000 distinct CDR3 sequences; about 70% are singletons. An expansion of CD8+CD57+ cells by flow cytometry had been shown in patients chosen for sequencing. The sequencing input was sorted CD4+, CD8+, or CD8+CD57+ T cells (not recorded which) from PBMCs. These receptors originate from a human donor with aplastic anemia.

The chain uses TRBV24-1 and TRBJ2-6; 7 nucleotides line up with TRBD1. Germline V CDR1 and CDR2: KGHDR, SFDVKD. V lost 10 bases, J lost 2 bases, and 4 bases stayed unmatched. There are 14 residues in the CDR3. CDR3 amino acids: CATATGAGANVLTF. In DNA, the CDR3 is TGTGCCACAGCCACAGGGGCTGGGGCCAACGTCCTGACTTTC.

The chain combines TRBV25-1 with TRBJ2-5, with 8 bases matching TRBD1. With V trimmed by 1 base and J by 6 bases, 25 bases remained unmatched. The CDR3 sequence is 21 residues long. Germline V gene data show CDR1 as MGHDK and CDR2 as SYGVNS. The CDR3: CASSESGLTSKADRVAKTQYF. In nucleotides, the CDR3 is TGTGCCAGCAGTGAATCGGGTCTAACATCAAAAGCGGACAGGGTAGCAAAGACCCAGTACTTC.

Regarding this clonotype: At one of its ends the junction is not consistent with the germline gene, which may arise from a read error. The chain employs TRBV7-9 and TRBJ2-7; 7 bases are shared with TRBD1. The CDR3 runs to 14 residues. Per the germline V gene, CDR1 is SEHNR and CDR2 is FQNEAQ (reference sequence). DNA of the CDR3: TGTGCCAGCAGCCTGACAGGGCCCTCCTACGAGCAGTATTTC. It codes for CASSLTGPSYEQYF.

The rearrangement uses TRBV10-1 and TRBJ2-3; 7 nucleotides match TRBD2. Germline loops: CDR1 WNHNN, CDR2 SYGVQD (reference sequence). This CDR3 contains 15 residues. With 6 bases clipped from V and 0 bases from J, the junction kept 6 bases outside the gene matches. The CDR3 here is CASSERDPSTDTQYF. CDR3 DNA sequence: TGCGCCAGCAGCGAGCGGGACCCTAGCACAGATACGCAGTATTTT.

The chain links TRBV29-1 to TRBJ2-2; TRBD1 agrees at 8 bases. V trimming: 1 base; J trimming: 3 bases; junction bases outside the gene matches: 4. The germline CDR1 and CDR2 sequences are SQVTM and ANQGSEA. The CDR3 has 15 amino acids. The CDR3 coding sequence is TGCAGCGTTGAAGGAGCAGGGGGCGACACCGGGGAGCTGTTTTTT. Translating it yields CSVEGAGGDTGELFF.

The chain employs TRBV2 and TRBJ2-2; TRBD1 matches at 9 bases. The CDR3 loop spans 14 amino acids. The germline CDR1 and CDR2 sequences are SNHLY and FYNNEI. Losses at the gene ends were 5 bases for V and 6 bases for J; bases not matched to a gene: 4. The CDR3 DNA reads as TGTGCCAGCAGTCCAGACAGGGGGGCCGGGGAGCTGTTTTTT. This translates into CASSPDRGAGELFF.

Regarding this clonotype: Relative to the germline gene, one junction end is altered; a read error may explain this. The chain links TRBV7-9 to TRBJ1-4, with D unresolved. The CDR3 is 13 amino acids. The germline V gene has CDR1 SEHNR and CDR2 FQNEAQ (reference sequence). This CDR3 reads CASSWAGGEKLFF. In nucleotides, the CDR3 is TGCGCCAGCAGCTGGGCAGGAGGCGAAAAACTGTTTTTT.

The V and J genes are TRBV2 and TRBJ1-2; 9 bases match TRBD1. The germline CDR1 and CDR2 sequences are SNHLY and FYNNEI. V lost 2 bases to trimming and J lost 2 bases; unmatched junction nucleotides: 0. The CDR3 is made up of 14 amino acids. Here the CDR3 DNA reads TGTGCCAGCAGTGAAACAGGGGGCAACTATGGCTACACCTTC. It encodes CASSETGGNYGYTF.

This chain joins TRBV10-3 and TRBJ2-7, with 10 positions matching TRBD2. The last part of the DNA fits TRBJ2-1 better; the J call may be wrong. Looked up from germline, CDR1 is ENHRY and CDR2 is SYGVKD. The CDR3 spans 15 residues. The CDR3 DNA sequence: TGTGCCATCCGTCTCGGACTAGCGGATGGGGATGAGCAGTTCTTC. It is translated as CAIRLGLADGDEQFF.

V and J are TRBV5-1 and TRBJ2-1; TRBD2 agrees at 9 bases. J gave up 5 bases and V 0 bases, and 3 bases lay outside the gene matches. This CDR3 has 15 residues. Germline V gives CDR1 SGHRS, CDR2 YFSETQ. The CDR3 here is CASSLGSGRHNEQFF. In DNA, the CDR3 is TGCGCCAGCAGCTTGGGAAGCGGGAGGCACAATGAGCAGTTCTTC.

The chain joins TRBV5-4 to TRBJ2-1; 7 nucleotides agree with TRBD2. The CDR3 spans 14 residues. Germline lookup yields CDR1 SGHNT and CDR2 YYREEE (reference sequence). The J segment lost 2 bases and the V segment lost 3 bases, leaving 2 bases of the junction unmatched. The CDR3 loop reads CASSSRETYNEQFF. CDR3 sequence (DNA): TGTGCCAGCAGCTCGCGGGAGACCTACAATGAGCAGTTCTTC.

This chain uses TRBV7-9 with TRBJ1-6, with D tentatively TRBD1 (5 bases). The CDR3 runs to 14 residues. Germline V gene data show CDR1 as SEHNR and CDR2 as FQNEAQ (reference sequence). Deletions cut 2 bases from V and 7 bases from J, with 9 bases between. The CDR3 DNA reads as TGTGCCAGCAGCTTACAGGGTCAGAATTCACCCCTCCACTTT. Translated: CASSLQGQNSPLHF.

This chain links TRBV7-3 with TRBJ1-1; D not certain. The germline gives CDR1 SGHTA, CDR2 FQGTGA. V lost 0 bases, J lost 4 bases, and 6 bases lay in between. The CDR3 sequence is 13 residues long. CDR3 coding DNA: TGTGCCAGCAGCTTAACGCGGGGCACTGAAGCTTTCTTT. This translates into CASSLTRGTEAFF.

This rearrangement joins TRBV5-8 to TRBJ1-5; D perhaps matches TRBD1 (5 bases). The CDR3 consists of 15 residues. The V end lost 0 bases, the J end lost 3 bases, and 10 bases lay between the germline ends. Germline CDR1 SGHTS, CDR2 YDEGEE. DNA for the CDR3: TGTGCCAGCAGCTTGGCAGGGACCCCCAATCAGCCCCAGCATTTT. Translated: CASSLAGTPNQPQHF.